The source of this T cell receptor beta chain is a study of blood T cell repertoires in COVID-19. The table came from immunoSEQ multiplex PCR; TCRdb's copy has only in-frame clones and leaves some out. In the table there are some 390,000 clones, around 90% of which are singletons. Sequences were obtained from peripheral blood. This receptor was obtained from a human donor in a cohort sampled during active COVID-19.

This CDR3 is CSVVRLAAGNEQFF. The CDR3 DNA is TGCAGCGTTGTACGTCTAGCGGCCGGCAATGAGCAGTTCTTC. The rearrangement uses TRBV29-1 and TRBJ2-1, with 7 bases lining up with TRBD2. Per germline, CDR1 SQVTM and CDR2 ANQGSEA. V was clipped by 4 bases and J by 6 bases; unmatched bases: 9. The CDR3 has 14 amino acids.